The T cell receptor beta chain under discussion was sequenced for a study of T cell responses to AZD1222 COVID-19 vaccine. The study, taken as a whole, reports: Donors were largely white British and mainly female; clonal diversity was possibly underestimated. Repertoires were collected only later (after the peak T cell response had occurred).

As concerns this clone: What it binds is not known.

Libraries were prepared by immunoSEQ multiplex PCR; TCRdb keeps only in-frame clonotypes and omits some of them. The table includes fewer than 150,000 clones, over 65% detected once. From germline, CDR1 is MNHNS and CDR2 SASEGT. CDR3 size: 14 residues. V was cut by 3 bases and J by 2 bases, with 10 bases left in between. This chain connects TRBV6-1 to TRBJ1-2; no clear D gene. Source: peripheral blood, taken on day 0 of AZD1222 vaccination. This clonotype originated in an adult in good health. The CDR3 here is CASSDDGSNYGYTF. CDR3 DNA: TGTGCCAGCAGTGACGACGGTTCGAACTATGGCTACACCTTC.